Below, 29 T cell receptor beta chains from the same sample are listed, as sequenced in a study of blood T cell repertoires in COVID-19. Data came from immunoSEQ multiplex PCR; TCRdb stores just in-frame clones and leaves some out. The repertoire has around 210,000 clones, 70% to 85% of them found once; the top ten carry about 7.8%. The sequenced material came from peripheral blood. The receptors were gathered from a woman of 80 years or more with COVID-19, enrolled during active disease.

The CDR3 here is CASSRAGYNEKLFF. The CDR3 DNA reads as TGTGCCAGCTCACGGGCGGGGTATAATGAAAAACTGTTTTTT. The rearrangement joins TRBV18 to TRBJ1-4; D remains unclear. Trimming pared 4 bases from V and 4 bases from J, leaving 10 bases between. Germline V gene sequence: CDR1 KGHSH, CDR2 LQKENI. The CDR3 consists of 14 residues.

The chain carries TRBV15 and TRBJ2-3, with D unresolved. V was shortened by 0 bases and J by 4 bases, with 5 bases between the two germline ends. Germline CDR1 is LNHNV and CDR2 is YYDKDF (reference sequence). The length of the CDR3 is 13 residues. CDR3 residues: CATSRDVADTQYF. CDR3 bases: TGTGCCACCAGCAGAGACGTCGCAGATACGCAGTATTTT.

The chain joins TRBV2 to TRBJ1-2; possibly TRBD1 for D (5 bases). Trimming removed 3 bases at V and 5 bases at J, with 16 bases between. Germline-derived CDR1 and CDR2 are SNHLY and FYNNEI. The CDR3 consists of 15 residues. The CDR3 sequence: CASSDGAQAGYGYTF. The CDR3 DNA is TGTGCCAGCAGTGACGGGGCACAAGCGGGTTATGGCTACACCTTC. Using reference TRBV2 and TRBJ1-2 for the parts outside the CDR3, the full variable domain is EPEVTQTPSHQVTQMGQEVILRCVPISNHLYFYWYRQILGQKVEFLVSFYNNEISEKSEIFDDQFSVERPDGSNFTLKIRSTKLEDSAMYFCASSDGAQAGYGYTFGSGTRLTVV.

The rearrangement links TRBV5-1 to TRBJ2-1; D perhaps matches TRBD1 (5 bases). Germline CDR1 and CDR2: SGHRS and YFSETQ. Deletions cut 4 bases from V and 7 bases from J, with 21 bases between. This CDR3 has 16 residues. The CDR3 region has the DNA TGCGCCAGCAGCCTGAACGGACAAGGGCCCGGTAATGAGCAGTTCTTC. This gives the protein CASSLNGQGPGNEQFF.

The V call is TRBV7-9, the J call TRBJ2-7, with a weak D call TRBD2 (6 bases). Trimming took 6 bases from V and 3 from J, leaving 27 bases between them. The CDR3 spans 18 residues. Germline lookup yields CDR1 SEHNR and CDR2 FQNEAQ (reference sequence). This chain's CDR3 is CASRPQGGVGAPGYEQYF. CDR3 sequence (DNA): TGTGCCAGCAGACCCCAAGGCGGGGTAGGGGCCCCCGGCTACGAGCAGTACTTC.

The CDR3, as DNA: TGTGCCAGCAGCCCGGACTCAATCACAGATACGCAGTATTTT. Protein: CASSPDSITDTQYF. The V and J genes are TRBV7-3 and TRBJ2-3, with D perhaps TRBD2 (5 bases). Per germline, CDR1 SGHTA and CDR2 FQGTGA. Trimming pared 5 bases from V and 2 bases from J, leaving 11 bases between. This CDR3 region has 14 residues.

This clone was counted only a few times. The chain recombines TRBV28 with TRBJ2-1; 9 bases are shared with TRBD1. Unmatched junction bases numbered 6, after V lost 6 bases and J lost 6 bases. The CDR3 runs to 14 residues. The germline V gene encodes CDR1 MDHEN and CDR2 SYDVKM. The CDR3 sequence is CASSYRGRGNEQFF. The CDR3 DNA follows: TGTGCCAGCAGCTACAGGGGGCGAGGCAATGAGCAGTTCTTC.

This clone was detected once. The germline gene is not matched at one end of the junction; a read error may be the cause. The chain employs TRBV7-7 and TRBJ1-6, with D possibly being TRBD1 (5 bases). The CDR3 runs to 15 residues. The germline V gene has CDR1 SSHAT and CDR2 FNYEAQ (reference sequence). The CDR3 sequence is CASSLGLGGNSPLHF. DNA for the CDR3: TGTGCTAGCAGCTTAGGCCTCGGGGGAAATTCACCCCTCCACTTT.

The chain links TRBV27 to TRBJ2-2, with D maybe TRBD2 (5 bases). The V and J ends lost 5 bases and 2 bases respectively, with 15 bases between them. The germline gives CDR1 MNHEY, CDR2 SMNVEV (reference sequence). This CDR3 has 16 residues. DNA of the CDR3: TGTGCCAGCAGTGTTAGCGCCAGATTCAACACCGGGGAGCTGTTTTTT. Amino acid sequence: CASSVSARFNTGELFF.

The chain joins TRBV5-6 to TRBJ1-5; D perhaps matches TRBD1 (5 bases). CDR1 SGHDT and CDR2 YYEEEE come from the germline V gene. Trimming cost V 4 bases and J 5 bases, with 13 bases left between them. The CDR3 extends over 14 amino acids. In DNA, the CDR3 is TGTGCCAGCAGCGGGGGAGGAAATGATCAGCCCCAGCATTTT. This translates into CASSGGGNDQPQHF.

The CDR3 protein is CASSFMGGQGFEKLFF. For the CDR3, the DNA is TGTGCCAGCAGCTTTATGGGGGGACAGGGATTCGAAAAACTGTTTTTT. The V call is TRBV11-2, the J call TRBJ1-4; TRBD1 matches at 9 bases. Looked up from germline, CDR1 is SGHAT and CDR2 is FQNNGV. Trimming cost V 3 bases and J 8 bases; bases outside gene matches: 10. The CDR3 sequence is 16 residues long.

The chain employs TRBV28 and TRBJ2-1; TRBD1 agrees at 7 bases. V was clipped by 8 bases and J by 5 bases; unmatched bases: 6. Germline CDR1 reads MDHEN; CDR2 reads SYDVKM. The CDR3 sequence is 13 residues long. As DNA, the CDR3 is TGTGCCAGCCGGACAGGCTACAACAATGAGCAGTTCTTC. It yields the protein CASRTGYNNEQFF.

The chain combines TRBV6-5 with TRBJ2-5, with 7 bases that match TRBD1. Unmatched junction bases numbered 0, after V lost 2 bases and J lost 0 bases. From germline, CDR1 is MNHEY and CDR2 SVGAGI. The CDR3 is 14 amino acids. As DNA, the CDR3 is TGTGCCAGCAGTTACACAGGGGACCAAGAGACCCAGTACTTC. This codes for CASSYTGDQETQYF.

The table lists this clone with many counts. V usage is TRBV5-4 and J usage is TRBJ1-2; D unclear. V lost 4 bases and J lost 8, with 15 bases in between. Germline V gives CDR1 SGHNT, CDR2 YYREEE (reference sequence). This CDR3 spans 13 amino acids. The CDR3: CASSLELGRGYTF. CDR3 DNA: TGTGCCAGCAGCCTGGAACTGGGGAGGGGCTACACCTTC.

The CDR3, as DNA: TGTGCCACCAGTGCCTCCGACAGGACTAGAAATCAGCCCCAGCATTTT. Amino acids: CATSASDRTRNQPQHF. This rearrangement joins TRBV24-1 to TRBJ1-5; a possible D gene is TRBD1 (6 bases). Germline values: CDR1 KGHDR, CDR2 SFDVKD. This CDR3 has 16 amino acids. V dropped 5 bases and J dropped 4 bases, with 17 bases sitting between them.

V usage is TRBV18 and J usage is TRBJ2-1; 8 positions match TRBD1. In germline, CDR1 is KGHSH, CDR2 LQKENI. The CDR3 is 13 amino acids. J lost 10 bases, V lost 4 bases, and 6 bases had no gene match. As DNA, the CDR3 is TGTGCCAGCTCACGGGGACAGGAACGGGAGCAGTTCTTC. Protein product: CASSRGQEREQFF.

V usage is TRBV5-6 and J usage is TRBJ1-6, with a possible D match to TRBD1 (6 bases). Trimming cost V 6 bases and J 5 bases, with 12 bases left between them. Germline V gene data show CDR1 as SGHDT and CDR2 as YYEEEE. The CDR3 totals 14 residues. Here the CDR3 reads CASTEQGHNSPLHF. The CDR3 nucleotides are TGTGCCAGCACCGAACAGGGCCATAATTCACCCCTCCACTTT.

The chain combines TRBV18 with TRBJ1-4; maybe TRBD1 (5 bases). Germline CDR1 and CDR2: KGHSH and LQKENI. V gave up 3 bases and J gave up 5 bases, with 10 bases separating them. The CDR3 length is 14 residues. Here the CDR3 reads CASSPAGANEKLFF. DNA of the CDR3: TGTGCCAGCTCACCCGCTGGGGCCAATGAAAAACTGTTTTTT.

This clone was seen more than once but under ten times. The chain couples TRBV2 to TRBJ1-4, with D unresolved. With 6 bases removed from V and 7 bases from J, the gap between germline ends came to 9 bases. The germline gives CDR1 SNHLY, CDR2 FYNNEI. The CDR3 runs 12 residues. The CDR3 loop is CASRERSEKLFF. CDR3 DNA: TGTGCCAGCAGGGAGAGAAGTGAAAAACTGTTTTTT.

The gene calls are TRBV7-9 and TRBJ2-5; possibly TRBD2 for D (5 bases). Deletions cut 0 bases from V and 12 bases from J, with 11 bases between. The CDR3 loop spans 12 amino acids. CDR1 and CDR2 from the germline V gene are SEHNR and FQNEAQ (reference sequence). CDR3 in amino acids: CASSLAPGNKYF. The CDR3 DNA follows: TGTGCCAGCAGCTTAGCGCCGGGGAATAAGTACTTC.

The V gene is TRBV5-1, the J gene TRBJ2-1, with 12 positions matching TRBD2. V shed 4 bases, J shed 4 bases, and the junction held 6 bases outside the gene matches. Germline V gene lookup returns CDR1 SGHRS and CDR2 YFSETQ. This CDR3 contains 16 residues. CDR3 loop: CASSRETSGGYNEQFF. The CDR3 DNA sequence: TGCGCCAGCAGCCGTGAGACTAGCGGGGGTTACAATGAGCAGTTCTTC.

The chain is built from TRBV3-1 (or the pseudogene TRBV3-2) and TRBJ2-7; no firm D call. The CDR3 length is 14 residues. From germline, CDR1 is LGHDT and CDR2 YNNKEL (reference sequence). The V end lost 0 bases, the J end lost 4 bases, and 10 bases lay between the germline ends. CDR3 sequence reads: CASSQEAMFYEQYF. Written as DNA, the CDR3 is TGTGCCAGCAGCCAAGAAGCTATGTTTTACGAGCAGTACTTC.

The V gene is TRBV2, the J gene TRBJ2-4; D not certain. This CDR3 has 11 amino acids. Trimming took 6 bases from V and 5 from J, leaving 5 bases between them. Germline CDR1 SNHLY, CDR2 FYNNEI. As DNA, the CDR3 is TGTGCCAGCAGCCCTCAAAACATTCAGTACTTC. It is translated as CASSPQNIQYF. The full variable domain, rest sourced from reference TRBV2 and TRBJ2-4, is EPEVTQTPSHQVTQMGQEVILRCVPISNHLYFYWYRQILGQKVEFLVSFYNNEISEKSEIFDDQFSVERPDGSNFTLKIRSTKLEDSAMYFCASSPQNIQYFGAGTRLSVL.

This chain uses TRBV21-1 with TRBJ1-1. TRBV21-1 is flagged as a pseudogene. The CDR3 contains 16 residues. CDR3 nucleotides: TGTGCCAGCAGCAAAGGATCGGGGGTCGGACCCTTTGAAGCTTTCTTT. It is translated as CASSKGSGVGPFEAFF.

This clone was observed a few times. Other DNA sequences from this sample encode an identical CDR3 as well. The chain links TRBV2 to TRBJ1-1; no definite D call. The CDR3 has 11 residues. V was pared by 7 bases and J by 3 bases, with 6 bases between. Germline-derived CDR1 and CDR2 are SNHLY and FYNNEI. CDR3 region: CASTRDTEAFF. Here the CDR3 DNA reads TGTGCCAGCACCCGGGACACTGAAGCTTTCTTT. The full variable domain, in which reference TRBV2 and TRBJ1-1 provide the parts outside the CDR3, is EPEVTQTPSHQVTQMGQEVILRCVPISNHLYFYWYRQILGQKVEFLVSFYNNEISEKSEIFDDQFSVERPDGSNFTLKIRSTKLEDSAMYFCASTRDTEAFFGQGTRLTVV.

The rearrangement joins TRBV5-1 to TRBJ2-7, with TRBD2 matching over 9 bases. This CDR3 contains 15 residues. Trimming took 0 bases from V and 5 from J; bases not matched to a gene: 6. Germline V CDR1 and CDR2: SGHRS, YFSETQ. The CDR3 coding sequence is TGCGCCAGCAGCTTGGGGTTAGCGGGAGTGCACGAGCAGTACTTC. Protein sequence: CASSLGLAGVHEQYF. Complete variable domain (other parts from reference TRBV5-1 and TRBJ2-7): KAGVTQTPRYLIKTRGQQVTLSCSPISGHRSVSWYQQTPGQGLQFLFEYFSETQRNKGNFPGRFSGRQFSNSRSEMNVSTLELGDSALYLCASSLGLAGVHEQYFGPGTRLTVT.

The V and J genes are TRBV4-1 and TRBJ1-5; unclear D gene. CDR1 and CDR2 from the germline V gene are MGHRA and YSYEKL. V was cut by 1 base and J by 4 bases, with 8 bases left in between. CDR3 length equals 14 residues. The CDR3 coding sequence is TGCGCCAGCAGCCAAGGGCCCGGGAATCAGCCCCAGCATTTT. As protein: CASSQGPGNQPQHF.

The chain couples TRBV10-3 to TRBJ1-3; 9 nucleotides line up with TRBD1. The germline CDR1 and CDR2 sequences are ENHRY and SYGVKD. The CDR3 is 16 amino acids. V shed 5 bases and J 2 bases; nucleotides not matched to a gene: 7. The DNA for the CDR3 is TGTGCCATCAGTCCAACACAGGGGGCGACTGGAAACACCATATATTTT. Encoded protein: CAISPTQGATGNTIYF.

This clone was counted between two and nine times. The chain recombines TRBV27 with TRBJ1-1; D gene uncertain. Germline V gives CDR1 MNHEY, CDR2 SMNVEV (reference sequence). With 2 bases removed from V and 11 bases from J, the gap between germline ends came to 18 bases. The CDR3 sequence is 14 residues long. The CDR3 DNA is TGTGCCAGCAGTTTAGTGCCGGAATCCCGGGAGGCTTTCTTT. The encoded protein is CASSLVPESREAFF.